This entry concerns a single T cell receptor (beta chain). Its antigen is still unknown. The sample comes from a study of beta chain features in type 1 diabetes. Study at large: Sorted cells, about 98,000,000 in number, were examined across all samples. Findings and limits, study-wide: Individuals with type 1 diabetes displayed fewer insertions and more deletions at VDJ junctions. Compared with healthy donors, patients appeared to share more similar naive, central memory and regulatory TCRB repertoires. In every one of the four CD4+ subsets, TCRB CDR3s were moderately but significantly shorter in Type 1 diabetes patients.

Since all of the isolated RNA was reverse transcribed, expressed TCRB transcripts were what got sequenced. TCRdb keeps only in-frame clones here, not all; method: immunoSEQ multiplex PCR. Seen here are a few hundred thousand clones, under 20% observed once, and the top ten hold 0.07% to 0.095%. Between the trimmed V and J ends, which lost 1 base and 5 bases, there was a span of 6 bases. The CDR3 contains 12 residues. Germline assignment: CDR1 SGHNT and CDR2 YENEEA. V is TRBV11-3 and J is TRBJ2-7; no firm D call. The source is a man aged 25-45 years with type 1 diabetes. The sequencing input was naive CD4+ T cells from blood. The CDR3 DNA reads TGTGCCAGCAGCTTAGGGAGAGACGAGCAGTACTTC. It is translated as CASSLGRDEQYF.